These 3 T cell receptor beta chains originate from one sample sequenced in a study of Ad26.COV2.S vaccination and SARS-CoV-2 variants. The table came from immunoSEQ multiplex PCR; TCRdb's copy has only in-frame clones and leaves some out. Here the sample spans fewer than 100,000 clones, approximately 86% being singletons. The sequenced sample was peripheral blood, obtained after recovery from COVID-19. Receptors originate from a human donor who had recovered from COVID-19.

J is TRBJ2-2 and V is TRBV5-5; the match to TRBD2 covers 7 bases. The V segment lost 2 bases and the J segment 1 base; nucleotides outside the gene matches: 5. The CDR3 totals 16 residues. The V gene's germline CDR1 is SGHKS and CDR2 YYEKEE (reference sequence). DNA for the CDR3: TGTGCCAGCAGCTTCCTCCAGCGGGGGAACACCGGGGAGCTGTTTTTT. Its protein product is CASSFLQRGNTGELFF.

The V and J genes are TRBV28 and TRBJ1-2; 11 positions match TRBD1. CDR1 and CDR2 (germline): MDHEN, SYDVKM. V dropped 5 bases and J dropped 7; count of bases not matched to a gene: 6. The CDR3 sequence is 14 residues long. CDR3 amino acids: CASSGDRGFSGYTF. CDR3 coding DNA: TGTGCCAGCAGTGGGGACAGGGGGTTCTCTGGCTACACCTTC.

This chain connects TRBV4-3 to TRBJ2-7; no clear D gene. The V end was cut by 2 bases, the J end by 6 bases, with 14 bases between. There are 14 residues in the CDR3. The V gene's germline CDR1 is LGHNA and CDR2 YSLEER. In DNA, the CDR3 is TGCGCCAGCAGCCAATCAGTGCGCAGTGCCGAGCAGTACTTC. Encoded protein: CASSQSVRSAEQYF.